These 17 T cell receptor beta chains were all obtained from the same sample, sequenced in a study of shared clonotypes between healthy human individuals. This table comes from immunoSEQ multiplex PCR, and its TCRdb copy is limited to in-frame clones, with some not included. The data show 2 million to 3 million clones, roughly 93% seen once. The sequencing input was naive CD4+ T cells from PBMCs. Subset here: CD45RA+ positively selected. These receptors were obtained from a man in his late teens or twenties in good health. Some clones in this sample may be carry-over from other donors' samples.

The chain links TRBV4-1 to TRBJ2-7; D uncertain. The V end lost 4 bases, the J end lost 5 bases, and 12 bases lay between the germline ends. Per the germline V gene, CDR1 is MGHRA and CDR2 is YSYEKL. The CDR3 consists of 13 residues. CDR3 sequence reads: CASSLSRGNEQYF. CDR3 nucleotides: TGCGCCAGCAGCCTTTCAAGAGGCAACGAGCAGTACTTC.

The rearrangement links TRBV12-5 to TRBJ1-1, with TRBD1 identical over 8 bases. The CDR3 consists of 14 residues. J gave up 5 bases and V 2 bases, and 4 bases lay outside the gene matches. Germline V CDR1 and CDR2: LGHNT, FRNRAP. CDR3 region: CASGLSGGRTEAFF. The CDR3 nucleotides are TGTGCTAGTGGTTTGTCAGGGGGCCGGACTGAAGCTTTCTTT.

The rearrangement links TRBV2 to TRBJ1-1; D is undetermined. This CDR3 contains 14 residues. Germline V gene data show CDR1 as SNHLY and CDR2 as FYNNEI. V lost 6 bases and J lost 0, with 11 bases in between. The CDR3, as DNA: TGTGCCAGCAGCCGGGGTGAGATGAACACTGAAGCTTTCTTT. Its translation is CASSRGEMNTEAFF.

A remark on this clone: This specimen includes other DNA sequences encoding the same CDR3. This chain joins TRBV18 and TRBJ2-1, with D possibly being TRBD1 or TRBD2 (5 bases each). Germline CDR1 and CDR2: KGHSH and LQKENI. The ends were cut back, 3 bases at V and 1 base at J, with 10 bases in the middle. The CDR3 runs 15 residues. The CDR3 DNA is TGTGCCAGCTCACCTTCGGGACCTTCCTACAATGAGCAGTTCTTC. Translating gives CASSPSGPSYNEQFF.

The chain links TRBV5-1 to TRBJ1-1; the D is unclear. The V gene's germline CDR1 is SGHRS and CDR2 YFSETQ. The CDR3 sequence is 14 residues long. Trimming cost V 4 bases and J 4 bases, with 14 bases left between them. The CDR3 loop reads CASSTGGLSTEAFF. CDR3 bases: TGCGCCAGCAGCACGGGAGGGCTTAGCACTGAAGCTTTCTTT.

CDR3 loop: CASSQIKGSGDSGNTIYF. CDR3 DNA: TGTGCCAGCAGCCAAATAAAAGGGAGTGGGGACTCTGGAAACACCATATATTTT. The rearrangement joins TRBV14 to TRBJ1-3; D is ambiguous. Germline V lookup: CDR1 SGHDN, CDR2 FVKESK. Trimming left V 2 bases short and J 0 bases short, with 17 bases between. The CDR3 is 18 residues long.

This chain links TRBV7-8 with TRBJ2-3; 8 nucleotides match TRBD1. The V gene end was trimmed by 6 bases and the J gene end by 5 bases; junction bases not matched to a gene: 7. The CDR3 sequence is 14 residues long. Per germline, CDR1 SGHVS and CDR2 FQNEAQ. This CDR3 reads CASRAGQEIDTQYF. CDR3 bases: TGTGCCAGCAGGGCGGGACAGGAGATAGATACGCAGTATTTT.

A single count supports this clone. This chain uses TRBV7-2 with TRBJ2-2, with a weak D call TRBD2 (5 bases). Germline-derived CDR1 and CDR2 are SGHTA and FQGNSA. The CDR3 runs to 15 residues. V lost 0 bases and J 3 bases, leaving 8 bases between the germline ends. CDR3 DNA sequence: TGTGCCAGCAGCTTAGCGGGAGTTTACACCGGGGAGCTGTTTTTT. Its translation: CASSLAGVYTGELFF.

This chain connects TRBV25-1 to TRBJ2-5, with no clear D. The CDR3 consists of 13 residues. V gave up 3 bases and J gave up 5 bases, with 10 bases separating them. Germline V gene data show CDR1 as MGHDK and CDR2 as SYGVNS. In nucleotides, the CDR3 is TGTGCCAGCAGTGATTCTGGGCGGGAGACCCAGTACTTC. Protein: CASSDSGRETQYF.

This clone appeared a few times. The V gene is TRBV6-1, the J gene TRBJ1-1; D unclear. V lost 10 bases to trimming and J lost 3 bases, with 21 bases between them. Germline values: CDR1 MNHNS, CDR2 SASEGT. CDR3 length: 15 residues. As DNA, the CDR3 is TGTGCCACCTACTTTGGTGGGGAGAGGGACACTGAAGCTTTCTTT. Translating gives CATYFGGERDTEAFF.

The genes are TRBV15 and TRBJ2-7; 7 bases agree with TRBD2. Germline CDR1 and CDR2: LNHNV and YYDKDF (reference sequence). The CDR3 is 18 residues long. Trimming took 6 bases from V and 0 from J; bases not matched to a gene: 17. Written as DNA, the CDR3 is TGTGCCACCAGTTTTTTTTTCTCGGGCGGGAGTGGCTCCTACGAGCAGTACTTC. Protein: CATSFFFSGGSGSYEQYF.

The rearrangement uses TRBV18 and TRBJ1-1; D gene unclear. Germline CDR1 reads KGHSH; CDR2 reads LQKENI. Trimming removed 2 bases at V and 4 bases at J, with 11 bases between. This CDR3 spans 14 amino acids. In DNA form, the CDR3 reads TGTGCCAGCTCACCAAAGGCCCGGGGCACTGAAGCTTTCTTT. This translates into CASSPKARGTEAFF.

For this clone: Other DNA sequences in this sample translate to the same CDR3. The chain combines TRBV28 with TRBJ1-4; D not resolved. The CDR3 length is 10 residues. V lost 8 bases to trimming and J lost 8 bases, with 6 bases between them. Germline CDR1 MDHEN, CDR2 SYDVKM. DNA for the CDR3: TGTGCCAGCCAAGGGGAAAAACTGTTTTTT. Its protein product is CASQGEKLFF.

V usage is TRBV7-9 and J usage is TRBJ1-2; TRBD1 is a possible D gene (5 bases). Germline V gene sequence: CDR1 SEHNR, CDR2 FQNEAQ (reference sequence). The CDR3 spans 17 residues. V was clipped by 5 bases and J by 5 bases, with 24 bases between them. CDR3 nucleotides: TGTGCCAGCAGCGACCCTCGCAGGGACCCCTCGGGGTATGGCTACACCTTC. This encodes CASSDPRRDPSGYGYTF.

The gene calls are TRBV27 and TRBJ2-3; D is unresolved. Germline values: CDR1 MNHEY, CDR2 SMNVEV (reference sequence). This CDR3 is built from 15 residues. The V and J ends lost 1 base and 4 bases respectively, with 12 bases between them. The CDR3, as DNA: TGTGCCAGCAGTTTATTACCCGGGTTCGCAGATACGCAGTATTTT. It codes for CASSLLPGFADTQYF.

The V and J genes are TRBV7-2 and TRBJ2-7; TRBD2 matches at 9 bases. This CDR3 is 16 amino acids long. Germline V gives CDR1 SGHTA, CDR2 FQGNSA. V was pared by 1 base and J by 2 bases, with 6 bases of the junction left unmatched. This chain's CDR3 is CASSLDGGRATYEQYF. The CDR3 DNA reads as TGTGCCAGCAGCTTAGACGGCGGGAGGGCCACCTACGAGCAGTACTTC.

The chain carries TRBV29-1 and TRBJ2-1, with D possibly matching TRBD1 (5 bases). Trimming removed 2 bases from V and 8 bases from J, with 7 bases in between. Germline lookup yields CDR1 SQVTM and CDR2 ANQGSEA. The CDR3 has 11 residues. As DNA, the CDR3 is TGCAGCGTTGAACTCAGGGATGAGCAGTTCTTC. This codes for CSVELRDEQFF.